Below, 13 T cell receptor beta chains from the same sample are listed, as sequenced in a study of shared clonotypes between healthy human individuals. Sequencing used immunoSEQ multiplex PCR; TCRdb keeps in-frame clones, though not all of them. Among about 2.4 million clones listed, under 95% were seen once. Sequenced sample: naive CD4+ T cells from PBMCs. Subset described: CD45RA+ positively selected. These receptors were taken from a man between 18 and 35 years old in good health. Some clones in this sample may be carry-over from other donors' samples.

The chain employs TRBV7-2 and TRBJ2-7; 14 bases map to TRBD2. V was clipped by 5 bases and J by 5 bases; unmatched bases: 8. CDR1 is SGHTA, CDR2 FQGNSA, per germline. This CDR3 is 16 amino acids long. The CDR3 protein is CASSPRGTSGSNEQYF. The CDR3 nucleotides are TGTGCCAGCAGCCCTAGGGGGACTAGCGGGAGCAACGAGCAGTACTTC.

V is TRBV30 and J is TRBJ2-5; perhaps TRBD1 as D (5 bases). Trimming removed 0 bases at V and 1 base at J, with 18 bases between. In germline, CDR1 is GTSNPN, CDR2 SVGIG (reference sequence). This CDR3 is 17 amino acids long. The DNA of the CDR3 is TGTGCCTGGAGTGTAGCCCAGGGCACCAGATCCCAAGAGACCCAGTACTTC. This translates into CAWSVAQGTRSQETQYF.

The chain recombines TRBV27 with TRBJ2-7, with a tentative D call TRBD2 (5 bases). Germline CDR1 MNHEY, CDR2 SMNVEV (reference sequence). There are 14 residues in the CDR3. Trimming cost V 6 bases and J 3 bases, with 15 bases left between them. The CDR3 region is CASRSGPRGYEQYF. The CDR3 nucleotides read TGTGCCAGCAGATCCGGGCCTCGGGGCTACGAGCAGTACTTC.

The V and J genes are TRBV7-9 and TRBJ2-7, with TRBD1 matching over 8 bases. Per germline, CDR1 SEHNR and CDR2 FQNEAQ (reference sequence). V trimming: 5 bases; J trimming: 9 bases; junction bases outside the gene matches: 12. The CDR3 has 14 residues. CDR3 residues: CASSAGQGFDGQYF. CDR3 bases: TGTGCCAGCAGCGCAGGACAGGGTTTTGACGGGCAGTACTTC.

Only a few counts were recorded for this clone. V usage is TRBV5-1 and J usage is TRBJ1-1, with D perhaps TRBD1 (5 bases). Trimming removed 2 bases from V and 8 bases from J, with 22 bases in between. The CDR3 totals 16 residues. The germline CDR1 and CDR2 sequences are SGHRS and YFSETQ. CDR3 loop: CASSLQDLSLNFEAFF. CDR3 DNA sequence: TGCGCCAGCAGCTTACAGGATTTAAGCTTAAACTTCGAAGCTTTCTTT.

J is TRBJ1-5 and V is TRBV19; 7 nucleotides align to TRBD1. Germline V CDR1 and CDR2: LNHDA, SQIVND (reference sequence). The CDR3 extends over 15 amino acids. V gave up 1 base and J gave up 4 bases; unmatched junction bases: 4. The CDR3 region is CASSIGRGRNQPQHF. In DNA, the CDR3 is TGTGCCAGTAGTATAGGAAGGGGGCGAAATCAGCCCCAGCATTTT.

This clone was counted between two and nine times. The chain combines TRBV29-1 with TRBJ1-1; D remains ambiguous. The germline gives CDR1 SQVTM, CDR2 ANQGSEA. The CDR3 has 12 residues. Trimming cost V 4 bases and J 4 bases, with 10 bases left between them. The CDR3 region is CSVGFKGTEAFF. CDR3 DNA sequence: TGCAGCGTTGGCTTCAAGGGCACTGAAGCTTTCTTT.

The chain joins TRBV10-1 to TRBJ2-5; D is perhaps TRBD1 or TRBD2 (5 bases each). Trimming removed 0 bases from V and 0 bases from J, with 8 bases in between. This CDR3 spans 15 amino acids. The germline V gene encodes CDR1 WNHNN and CDR2 SYGVQD (reference sequence). CDR3 in DNA: TGCGCCAGCAGTGAGTCTGGGACCTACCAAGAGACCCAGTACTTC. It encodes CASSESGTYQETQYF.

J is TRBJ2-6 and V is TRBV5-1; D may be TRBD1 (6 bases). CDR1 is SGHRS, CDR2 YFSETQ, per germline. V lost 4 bases and J 4 bases, leaving 18 bases between the germline ends. The CDR3 runs 17 residues. The CDR3 coding sequence is TGCGCCAGCAGCGTATCAACACAGGGTTCAGGGGCCAACGTCCTGACTTTC. Amino acids: CASSVSTQGSGANVLTF.

The chain recombines TRBV5-4 with TRBJ2-3, with D unclear. The CDR3 extends over 15 amino acids. Trimming took 0 bases from V and 0 from J, leaving 8 bases between them. Looked up from germline, CDR1 is SGHNT and CDR2 is YYREEE (reference sequence). The DNA for the CDR3 is TGTGCCAGCAGCTTGGCCGTTGGGAGCACAGATACGCAGTATTTT. Residues: CASSLAVGSTDTQYF.

The rearrangement links TRBV28 to TRBJ1-5; 8 positions agree with TRBD1. The junction had 3 bases not matched to a gene; V was cut back by 3 bases and J by 5 bases. This CDR3 comprises 14 residues. Germline CDR1 is MDHEN and CDR2 is SYDVKM. The CDR3, as DNA: TGTGCCAGCAGTTTTGAGGACAGGGATCAGCCCCAGCATTTT. As protein: CASSFEDRDQPQHF.

The CDR3 region has the DNA TGTGCCAGCAGTTATAGCGGGAGTACGGCCGAGCAGTACTTC. Amino acids: CASSYSGSTAEQYF. The chain is built from TRBV6-1 and TRBJ2-7, with 9 bases that match TRBD2. In germline, CDR1 is MNHNS, CDR2 SASEGT. There are 14 residues in the CDR3. The junction had 8 bases not matched to a gene; V was cut back by 5 bases and J by 6 bases.

V and J are TRBV19 and TRBJ2-2; 7 positions agree with TRBD1. CDR1 is LNHDA, CDR2 SQIVND, per germline (reference sequence). J gave up 7 bases and V 6 bases, and 8 bases lay outside the gene matches. The CDR3 extends over 14 amino acids. CDR3 loop: CASSVVRGHGELFF. The CDR3, as DNA: TGTGCCAGTAGCGTTGTAAGGGGGCACGGGGAGCTGTTTTTT.